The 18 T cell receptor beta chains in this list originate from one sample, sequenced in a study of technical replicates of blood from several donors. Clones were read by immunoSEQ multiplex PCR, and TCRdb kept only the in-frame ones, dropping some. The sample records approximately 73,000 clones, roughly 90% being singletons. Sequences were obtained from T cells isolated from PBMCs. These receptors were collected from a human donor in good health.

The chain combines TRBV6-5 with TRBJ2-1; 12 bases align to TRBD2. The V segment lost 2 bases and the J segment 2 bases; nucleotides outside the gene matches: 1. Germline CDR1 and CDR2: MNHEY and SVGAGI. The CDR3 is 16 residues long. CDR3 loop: CASSYGLAGTYNEQFF. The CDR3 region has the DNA TGTGCCAGCAGTTACGGACTAGCGGGAACCTACAATGAGCAGTTCTTC.

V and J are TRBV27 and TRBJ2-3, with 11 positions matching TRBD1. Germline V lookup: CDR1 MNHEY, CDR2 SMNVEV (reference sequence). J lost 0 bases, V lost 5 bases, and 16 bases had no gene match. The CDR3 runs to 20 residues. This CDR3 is CASSLWGQGGPFTSTDTQYF. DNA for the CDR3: TGTGCCAGCAGTCTATGGGGACAGGGGGGACCTTTTACTAGCACAGATACGCAGTATTTT.

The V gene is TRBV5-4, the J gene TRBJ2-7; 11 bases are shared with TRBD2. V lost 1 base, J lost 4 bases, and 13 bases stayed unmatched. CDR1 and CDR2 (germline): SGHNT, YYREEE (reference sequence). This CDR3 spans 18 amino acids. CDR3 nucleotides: TGTGCCAGCAGCTTGCGTAGCGGGAGGGCCCATTATTCTTACGAGCAGTACTTC. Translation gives CASSLRSGRAHYSYEQYF.

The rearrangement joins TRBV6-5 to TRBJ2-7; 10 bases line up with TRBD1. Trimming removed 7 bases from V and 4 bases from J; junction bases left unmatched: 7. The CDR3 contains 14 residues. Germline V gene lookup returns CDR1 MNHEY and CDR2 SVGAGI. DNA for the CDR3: TGTGCCAGCACCAAGACAGGGGGCCTTTACGAGCAGTACTTC. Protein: CASTKTGGLYEQYF.

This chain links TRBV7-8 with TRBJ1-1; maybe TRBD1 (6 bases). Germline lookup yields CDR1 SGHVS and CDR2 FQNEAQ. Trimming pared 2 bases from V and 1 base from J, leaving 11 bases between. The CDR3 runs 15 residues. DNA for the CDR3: TGTGCCAGCAGCTTATGGTCAGGGGAGAACACTGAAGCTTTCTTT. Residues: CASSLWSGENTEAFF.

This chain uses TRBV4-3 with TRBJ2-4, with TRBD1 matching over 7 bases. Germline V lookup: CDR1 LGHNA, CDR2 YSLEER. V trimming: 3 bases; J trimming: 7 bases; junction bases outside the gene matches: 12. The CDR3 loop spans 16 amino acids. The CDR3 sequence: CASSQTLNRGINIQYF. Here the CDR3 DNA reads TGCGCCAGCAGCCAGACCCTCAACAGGGGAATTAACATTCAGTACTTC.

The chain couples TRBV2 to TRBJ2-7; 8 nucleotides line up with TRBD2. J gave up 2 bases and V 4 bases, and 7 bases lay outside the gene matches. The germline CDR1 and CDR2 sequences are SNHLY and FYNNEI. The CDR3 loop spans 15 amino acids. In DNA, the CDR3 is TGTGCCAGCAGTGGCTACCCGGGACTAGCCTACGAGCAGTACTTC. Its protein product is CASSGYPGLAYEQYF.

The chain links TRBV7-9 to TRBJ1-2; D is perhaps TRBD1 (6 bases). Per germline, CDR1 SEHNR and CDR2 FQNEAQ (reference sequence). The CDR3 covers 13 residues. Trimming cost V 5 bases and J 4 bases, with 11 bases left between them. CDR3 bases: TGTGCCAGCAGCATTCTGGACAGCTATGGCTACACCTTC. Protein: CASSILDSYGYTF. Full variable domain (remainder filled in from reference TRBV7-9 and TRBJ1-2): DTGVSQNPRHKITKRGQNVTFRCDPISEHNRLYWYRQTLGQGPEFLTYFQNEAQLEKSRLLSDRFSAERPKGSFSTLEIQRTEQGDSAMYLCASSILDSYGYTFGSGTRLTVV.

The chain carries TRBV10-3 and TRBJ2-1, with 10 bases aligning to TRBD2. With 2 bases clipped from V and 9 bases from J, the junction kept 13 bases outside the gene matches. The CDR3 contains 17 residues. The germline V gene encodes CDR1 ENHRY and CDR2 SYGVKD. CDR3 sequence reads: CAISEAGTSVSEGEQFF. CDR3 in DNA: TGTGCCATCAGTGAGGCCGGGACTAGCGTATCCGAGGGTGAGCAGTTCTTC.

CDR3 amino acids: CASSDRGAEGYTF. As DNA, the CDR3 is TGTGCCAGCAGTGACAGGGGAGCGGAAGGCTACACCTTC. This chain joins TRBV27 and TRBJ1-2; 8 nucleotides align to TRBD1. Trimming cost V 5 bases and J 8 bases; bases outside gene matches: 7. Germline CDR1 and CDR2: MNHEY and SMNVEV (reference sequence). This CDR3 region has 13 residues.

The CDR3 loop reads CASSKGRAFHEQYF. The DNA for the CDR3 is TGTGCCAGCTCCAAGGGGAGGGCCTTCCACGAGCAGTACTTC. The chain recombines TRBV27 with TRBJ2-7, with 7 bases matching TRBD2. The CDR3 contains 14 residues. Germline CDR1 and CDR2: MNHEY and SMNVEV (reference sequence). Losses at the gene ends were 8 bases for V and 5 bases for J; bases not matched to a gene: 12.

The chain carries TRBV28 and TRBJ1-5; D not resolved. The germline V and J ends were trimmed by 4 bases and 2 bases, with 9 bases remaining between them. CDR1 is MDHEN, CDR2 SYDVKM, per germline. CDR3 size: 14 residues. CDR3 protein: CASSSGSGNQPQHF. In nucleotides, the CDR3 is TGTGCCAGCAGTTCGGGGAGCGGCAATCAGCCCCAGCATTTT.

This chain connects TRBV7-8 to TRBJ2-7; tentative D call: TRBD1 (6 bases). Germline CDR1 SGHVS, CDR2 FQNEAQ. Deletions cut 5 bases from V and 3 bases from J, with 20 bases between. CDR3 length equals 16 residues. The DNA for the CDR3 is TGTGCCAGCAGCCAAACAACAGGGTTGGGATTCTACGAGCAGTACTTC. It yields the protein CASSQTTGLGFYEQYF.

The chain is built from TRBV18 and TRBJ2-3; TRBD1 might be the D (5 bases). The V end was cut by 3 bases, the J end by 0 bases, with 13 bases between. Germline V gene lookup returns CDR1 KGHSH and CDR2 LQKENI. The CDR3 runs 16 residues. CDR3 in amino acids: CASSPLGASSTDTQYF. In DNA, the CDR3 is TGTGCCAGCTCACCTTTAGGGGCCTCTAGCACAGATACGCAGTATTTT.

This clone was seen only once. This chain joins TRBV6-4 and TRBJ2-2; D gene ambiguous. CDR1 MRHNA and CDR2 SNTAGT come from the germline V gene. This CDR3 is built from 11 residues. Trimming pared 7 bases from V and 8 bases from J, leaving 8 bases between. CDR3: CASTRLGELFF. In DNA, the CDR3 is TGTGCCAGCACCAGGCTAGGGGAGCTGTTTTTT.

The CDR3 DNA reads as TGTGCCTGGAATCTCAGATATTTCACTGAAGCTTTCTTT. This encodes CAWNLRYFTEAFF. This chain joins TRBV30 and TRBJ1-1; D remains unclear. The CDR3 runs 13 residues. Deletions cut 4 bases from V and 4 bases from J, with 13 bases between. Germline CDR1 is GTSNPN and CDR2 is SVGIG (reference sequence).

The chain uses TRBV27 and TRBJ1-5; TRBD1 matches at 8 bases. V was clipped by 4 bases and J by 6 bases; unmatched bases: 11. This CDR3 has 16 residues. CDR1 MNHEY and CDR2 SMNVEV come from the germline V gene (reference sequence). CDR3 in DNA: TGTGCCAGCAGTTGGGCGAGGGCAGGGGGCGGTCAGCCCCAGCATTTT. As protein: CASSWARAGGGQPQHF.

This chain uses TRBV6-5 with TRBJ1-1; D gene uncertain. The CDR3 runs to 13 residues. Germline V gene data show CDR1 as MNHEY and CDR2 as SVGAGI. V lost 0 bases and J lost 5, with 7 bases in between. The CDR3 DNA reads TGTGCCAGCAGTTACTCTGGAGGTACTGAAGCTTTCTTT. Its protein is CASSYSGGTEAFF.